This T cell receptor (beta chain) was documented in a study of T cell repertoires in aging, cancer and after chemotherapy (dated by TCRdb to 2018 to 2020). Concerning the study at large: Donors were distributed across six age groups ranging from 30 or younger to 70 or older, with at least three individuals included per group. To examine immunoaging and T cell reconstitution after chemotherapy, the study profiled TCR beta repertoires in peripheral blood from healthy donors and cancer patients. Alongside 95 to 100 healthy donors serving as a reference group, the cohort included approximately 220 cancer patients, of whom about 93 had hematological cancers and fewer than 140 had solid cancers. Healthy donor control TCR repertoires were recorded over several months to years and showed clear clonal overlap across re-sampling. The complete dataset included 8 million to 9 million TCR reads. Here is what the overall study found, with its caveats: Untreated patients with hematological or solid cancers showed significantly lower blood TCR diversity and higher clonality than age-matched healthy donors. An increase in median generation probability over the chemotherapy interval was observed in both cancer cohorts, suggesting that the repertoire was reconstituted through rebound thymic output. The authors noted that the repertoire data do not allow conclusions about immunological memory after chemotherapy. In healthy donors, the decline in TCR diversity with age was mainly explained by loss of richness, whereas in cancer patients loss of evenness was also found to contribute.

Note on this clonotype: The clone's antigen remains unknown. Base qualities are not provided; no much larger clone lies one nucleotide away.

Rearranged TRB sequences spanning V, D and J segments were amplified by multiplex touch-down PCR using a mixed TRB-A/B primer pool. Illumina adapters and sample indices were attached to the amplicons through two consecutive PCR reactions run with Phusion HS II polymerase. After gel purification with the NucleoSpin Gel and PCR Clean-up kit, the amplicons were checked using Qubit and an Agilent 2100 Bioanalyzer. The libraries were sequenced on an Illumina MiSeq with 600-cycle, single-indexed, paired-end runs. Under the source paper's analysis protocol: Processing of the TRB sequences was carried out with MiXCR versions 2.12 and 3.0.5. Each unique CDR3 nucleotide sequence counted as one clone, and only productive sequences with at least two reads were retained. Repertoire metrics included Shannon diversity, evenness, clonality (one minus evenness), and alpha-parameterized diversity profiles from alpha 0 to 5. The IGoR algorithm was used to calculate generation probabilities for clones in the paired samples taken before and after chemotherapy. TCRdb reprocessing: public reads trimmed at Q25 with fastp, clones called with MiXCR, in-frame beta chains kept. Each CDR3 protein appears once, grouped with its most common genes and DNA. TCRdb's processing, not the authors', yielded these V and J calls. Recorded for this sample are thousands of distinct CDR3 sequences; about 34% of them occurred a single time. Together, the top ten hold approximately 12% of the sample.

The trim is 4 bases for V and 5 bases for J, with a gap of 17 bases between the germline ends. The CDR3 starts with the cysteine, ends with the phenylalanine, and has 15 residues. Just CDR3 DNA is preserved here, 45 bases in frame from base 1. Based on the germline V gene (reference sequence), the CDR1 and CDR2 sequences are LNHDA and SQIVND. TCR beta rearrangements were amplified from genomic DNA extracted from peripheral blood rather than from sorted cells or RNA. Here the chain combines TRBV19 and TRBJ2-5; the D region possibly corresponds to TRBD1 (5 bases align). The sequencing input was blood. The receptor was isolated from a human donor in good health. The nucleotides read TGTGCCAGTAGTAGACAGTTTGGGATCCGGGAGACCCAGTACTTC. Its protein is CASSRQFGIRETQYF.